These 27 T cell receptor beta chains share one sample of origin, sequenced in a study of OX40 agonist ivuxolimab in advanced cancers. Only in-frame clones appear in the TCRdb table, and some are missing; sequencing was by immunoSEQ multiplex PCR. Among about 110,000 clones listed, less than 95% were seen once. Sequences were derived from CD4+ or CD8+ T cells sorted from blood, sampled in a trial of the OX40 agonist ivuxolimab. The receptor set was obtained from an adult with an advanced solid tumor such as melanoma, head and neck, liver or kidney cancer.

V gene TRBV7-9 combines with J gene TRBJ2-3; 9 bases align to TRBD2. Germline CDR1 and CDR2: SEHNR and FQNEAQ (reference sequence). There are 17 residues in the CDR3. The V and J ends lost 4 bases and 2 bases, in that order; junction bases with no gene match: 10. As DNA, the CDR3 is TGTGCCAGCAGCTCCCGAATGGGCGGGGGGGTCACAGATACGCAGTATTTT. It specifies CASSSRMGGGVTDTQYF.

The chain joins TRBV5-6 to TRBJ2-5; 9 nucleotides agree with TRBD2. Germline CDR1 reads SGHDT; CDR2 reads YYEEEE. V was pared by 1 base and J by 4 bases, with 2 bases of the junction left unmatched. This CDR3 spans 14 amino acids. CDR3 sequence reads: CASSLTAGGETQYF. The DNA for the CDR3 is TGTGCCAGCAGCTTGACAGCGGGGGGAGAGACCCAGTACTTC. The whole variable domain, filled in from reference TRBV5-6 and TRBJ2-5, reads DAGVTQSPTHLIKTRGQQVTLRCSPKSGHDTVSWYQQALGQGPQFIFQYYEEEERQRGNFPDRFSGHQFPNYSSELNVNALLLGDSALYLCASSLTAGGETQYFGPGTRLLVL.

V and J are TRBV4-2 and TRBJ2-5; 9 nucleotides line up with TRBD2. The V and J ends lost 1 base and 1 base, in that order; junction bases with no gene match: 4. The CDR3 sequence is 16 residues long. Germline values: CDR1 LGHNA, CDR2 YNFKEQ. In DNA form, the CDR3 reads TGTGCCAGCAGCCAAGGTTGGGGACTAGCCCAAGAGACCCAGTACTTC. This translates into CASSQGWGLAQETQYF.

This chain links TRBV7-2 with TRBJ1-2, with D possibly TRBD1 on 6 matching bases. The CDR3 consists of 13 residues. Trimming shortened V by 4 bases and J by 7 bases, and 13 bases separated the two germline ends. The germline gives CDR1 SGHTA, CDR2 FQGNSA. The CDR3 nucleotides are TGTGCCAGCAGCTCTCCCGGGGGGGCTGGCTACACCTTC. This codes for CASSSPGGAGYTF.

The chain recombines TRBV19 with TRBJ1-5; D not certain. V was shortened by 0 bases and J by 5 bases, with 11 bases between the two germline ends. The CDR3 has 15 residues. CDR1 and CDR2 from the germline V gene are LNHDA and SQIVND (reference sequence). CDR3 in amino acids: CASSIDRLRDQPQHF. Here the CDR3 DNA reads TGTGCCAGTAGTATAGACAGGTTACGGGATCAGCCCCAGCATTTT.

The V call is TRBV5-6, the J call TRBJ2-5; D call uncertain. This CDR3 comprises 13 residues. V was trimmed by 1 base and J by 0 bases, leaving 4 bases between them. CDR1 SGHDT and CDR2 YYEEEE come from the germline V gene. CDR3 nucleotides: TGTGCCAGCAGCTTGTACCACCAAGAGACCCAGTACTTC. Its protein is CASSLYHQETQYF.

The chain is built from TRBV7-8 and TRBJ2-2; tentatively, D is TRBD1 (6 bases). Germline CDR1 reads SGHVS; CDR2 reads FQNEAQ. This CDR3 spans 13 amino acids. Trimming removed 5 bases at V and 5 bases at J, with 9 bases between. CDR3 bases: TGTGCCAGCAGCGCCACAGGGACCGGGGAGCTGTTTTTT. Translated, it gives CASSATGTGELFF.

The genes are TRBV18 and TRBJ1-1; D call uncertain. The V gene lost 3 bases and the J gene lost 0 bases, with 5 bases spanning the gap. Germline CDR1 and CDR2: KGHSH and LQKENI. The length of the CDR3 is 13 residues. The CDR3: CASSPAVNTEAFF. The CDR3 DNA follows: TGTGCCAGCTCACCTGCTGTGAACACTGAAGCTTTCTTT.

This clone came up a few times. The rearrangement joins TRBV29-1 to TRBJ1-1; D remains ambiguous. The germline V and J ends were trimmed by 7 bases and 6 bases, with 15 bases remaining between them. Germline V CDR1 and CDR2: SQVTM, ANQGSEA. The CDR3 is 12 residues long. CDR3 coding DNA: TGCAGCGGCCAACTGAGCGGGCCTGAAGCTTTCTTT. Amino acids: CSGQLSGPEAFF.

Here the CDR3 DNA reads TGTGCCAGCTCAGCGGGACAGGGCCACTCTGGAAACACCATATATTTT. The encoded protein is CASSAGQGHSGNTIYF. The genes are TRBV18 and TRBJ1-3; 9 nucleotides agree with TRBD1. Germline trimming cut 5 bases from V and 0 bases from J; bases unmatched to any gene: 5. Germline values: CDR1 KGHSH, CDR2 LQKENI. The CDR3 contains 16 residues.

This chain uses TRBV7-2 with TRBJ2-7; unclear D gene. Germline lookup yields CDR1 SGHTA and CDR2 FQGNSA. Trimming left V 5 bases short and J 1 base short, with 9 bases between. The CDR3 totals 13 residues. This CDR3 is CASSVDKSYEQYF. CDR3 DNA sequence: TGTGCCAGCAGCGTTGACAAATCCTACGAGCAGTACTTC.

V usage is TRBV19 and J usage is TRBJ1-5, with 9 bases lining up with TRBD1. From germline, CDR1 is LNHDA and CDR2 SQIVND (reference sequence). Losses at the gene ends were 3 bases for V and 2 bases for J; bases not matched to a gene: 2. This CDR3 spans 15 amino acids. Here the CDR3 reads CASSMDRGGNQPQHF. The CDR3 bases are TGTGCCAGTAGTATGGACAGGGGTGGCAATCAGCCCCAGCATTTT.

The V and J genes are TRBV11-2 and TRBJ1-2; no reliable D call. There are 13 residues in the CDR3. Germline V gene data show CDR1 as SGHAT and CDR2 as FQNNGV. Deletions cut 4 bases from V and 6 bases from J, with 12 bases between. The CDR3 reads CASSSRPGDGYTF. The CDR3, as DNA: TGTGCCAGCAGCTCCCGCCCCGGCGATGGCTACACCTTC.

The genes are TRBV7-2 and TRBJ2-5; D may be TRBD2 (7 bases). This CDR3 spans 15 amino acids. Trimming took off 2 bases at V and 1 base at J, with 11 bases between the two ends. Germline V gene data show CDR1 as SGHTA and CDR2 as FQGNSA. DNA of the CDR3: TGTGCCAGCAGCTTATGGGGGGGCCGCCAAGAGACCCAGTACTTC. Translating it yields CASSLWGGRQETQYF.

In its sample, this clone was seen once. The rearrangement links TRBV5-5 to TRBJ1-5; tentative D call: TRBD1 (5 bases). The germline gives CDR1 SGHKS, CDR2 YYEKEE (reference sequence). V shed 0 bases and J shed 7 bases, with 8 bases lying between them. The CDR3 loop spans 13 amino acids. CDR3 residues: CASSLAGGQPQHF. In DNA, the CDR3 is TGTGCCAGCAGCTTGGCCGGGGGGCAGCCCCAGCATTTT.

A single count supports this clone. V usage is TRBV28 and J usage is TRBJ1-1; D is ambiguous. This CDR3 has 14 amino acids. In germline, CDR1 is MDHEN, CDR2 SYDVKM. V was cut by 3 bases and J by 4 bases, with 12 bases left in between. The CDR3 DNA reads TGTGCCAGCAGTTTGGGAGGGAGGACCACTGAAGCTTTCTTT. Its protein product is CASSLGGRTTEAFF. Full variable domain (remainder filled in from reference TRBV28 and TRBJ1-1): DVKVTQSSRYLVKRTGEKVFLECVQDMDHENMFWYRQDPGLGLRLIYFSYDVKMKEKGDIPEGYSVSREKKERFSLILESASTNQTSMYLCASSLGGRTTEAFFGQGTRLTVV.

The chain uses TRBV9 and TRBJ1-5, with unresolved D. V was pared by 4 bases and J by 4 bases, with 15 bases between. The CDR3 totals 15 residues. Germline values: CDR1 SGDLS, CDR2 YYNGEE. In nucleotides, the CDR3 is TGTGCCAGCAGCCCAGATGGGCACGGGAATCAGCCCCAGCATTTT. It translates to CASSPDGHGNQPQHF. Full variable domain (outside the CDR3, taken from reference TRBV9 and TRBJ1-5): DSGVTQTPKHLITATGQRVTLRCSPRSGDLSVYWYQQSLDQGLQFLIQYYNGEERAKGNILERFSAQQFPDLHSELNLSSLELGDSALYFCASSPDGHGNQPQHFGDGTRLSIL.

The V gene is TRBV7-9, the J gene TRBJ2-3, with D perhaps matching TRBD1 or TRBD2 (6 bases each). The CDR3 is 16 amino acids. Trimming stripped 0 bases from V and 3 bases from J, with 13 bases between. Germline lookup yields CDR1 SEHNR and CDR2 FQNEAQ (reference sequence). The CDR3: CASSLAKGGWTDTQYF. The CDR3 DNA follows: TGTGCCAGCAGCTTAGCAAAGGGGGGCTGGACAGATACGCAGTATTTT.

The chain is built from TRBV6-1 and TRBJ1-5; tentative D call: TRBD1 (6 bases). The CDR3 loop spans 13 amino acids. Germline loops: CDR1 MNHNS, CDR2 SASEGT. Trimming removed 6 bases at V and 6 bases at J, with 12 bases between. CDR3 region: CASRNRDSQPQHF. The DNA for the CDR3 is TGTGCCAGCAGAAACAGGGATAGTCAGCCCCAGCATTTT.

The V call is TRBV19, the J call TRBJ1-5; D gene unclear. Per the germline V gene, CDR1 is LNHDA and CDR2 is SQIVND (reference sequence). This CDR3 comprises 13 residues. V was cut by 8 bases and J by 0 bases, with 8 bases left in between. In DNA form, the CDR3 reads TGTGCCAGTCGGCAAGATAGCAATCAGCCCCAGCATTTT. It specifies CASRQDSNQPQHF.

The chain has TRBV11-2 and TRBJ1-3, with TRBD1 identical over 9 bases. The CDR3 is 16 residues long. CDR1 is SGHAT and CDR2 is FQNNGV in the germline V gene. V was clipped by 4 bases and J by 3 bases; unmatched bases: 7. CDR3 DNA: TGTGCCAGCAGCTGGTTACAGGGGGCCAATGGAAACACCATATATTTT. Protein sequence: CASSWLQGANGNTIYF. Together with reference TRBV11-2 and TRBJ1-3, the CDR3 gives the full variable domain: EAGVAQSPRYKIIEKRQSVAFWCNPISGHATLYWYQQILGQGPKLLIQFQNNGVVDDSQLPKDRFSAERLKGVDSTLKIQPAKLEDSAVYLCASSWLQGANGNTIYFGEGSWLTVV.

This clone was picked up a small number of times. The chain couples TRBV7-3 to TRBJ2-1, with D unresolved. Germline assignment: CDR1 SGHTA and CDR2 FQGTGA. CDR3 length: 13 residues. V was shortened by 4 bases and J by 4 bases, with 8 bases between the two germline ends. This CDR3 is CASSSSEYNEQFF. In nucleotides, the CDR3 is TGTGCCAGCAGCTCTTCAGAGTACAATGAGCAGTTCTTC.

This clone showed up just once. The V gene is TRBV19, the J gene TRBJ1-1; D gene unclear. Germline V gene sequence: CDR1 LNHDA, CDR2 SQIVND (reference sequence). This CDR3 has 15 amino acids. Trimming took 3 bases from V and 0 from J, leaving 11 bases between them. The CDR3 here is CASSILRTVNTEAFF. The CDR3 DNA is TGTGCCAGTAGTATCCTCCGGACGGTGAACACTGAAGCTTTCTTT.

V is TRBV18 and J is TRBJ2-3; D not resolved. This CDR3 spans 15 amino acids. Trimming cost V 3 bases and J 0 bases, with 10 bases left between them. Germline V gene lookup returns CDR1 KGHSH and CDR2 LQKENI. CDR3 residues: CASSPLTASTDTQYF. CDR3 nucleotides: TGTGCCAGCTCACCCCTAACAGCTAGCACAGATACGCAGTATTTT.

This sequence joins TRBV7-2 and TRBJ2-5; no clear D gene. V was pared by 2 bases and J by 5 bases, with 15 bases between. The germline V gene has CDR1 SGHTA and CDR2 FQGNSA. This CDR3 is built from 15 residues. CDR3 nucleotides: TGTGCCAGCAGCTTATATGCCTCAATGATGGAGACCCAGTACTTC. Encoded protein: CASSLYASMMETQYF.

As DNA, the CDR3 is TGTGCCAGCAGCGCCCTGGGAGGAACTAGCACAGATACGCAGTATTTT. Its protein is CASSALGGTSTDTQYF. This chain uses TRBV7-2 with TRBJ2-3; possibly TRBD2 for D (6 bases). The germline V gene has CDR1 SGHTA and CDR2 FQGNSA. This CDR3 is 16 amino acids long. Trimming took off 5 bases at V and 0 bases at J, with 15 bases between the two ends.

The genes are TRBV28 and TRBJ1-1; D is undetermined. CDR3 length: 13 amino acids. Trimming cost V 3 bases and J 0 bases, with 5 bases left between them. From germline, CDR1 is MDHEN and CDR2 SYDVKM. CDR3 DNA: TGTGCCAGCAGTTTTTTCATGAACACTGAAGCTTTCTTT. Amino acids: CASSFFMNTEAFF. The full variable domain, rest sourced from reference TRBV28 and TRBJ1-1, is DVKVTQSSRYLVKRTGEKVFLECVQDMDHENMFWYRQDPGLGLRLIYFSYDVKMKEKGDIPEGYSVSREKKERFSLILESASTNQTSMYLCASSFFMNTEAFFGQGTRLTVV.